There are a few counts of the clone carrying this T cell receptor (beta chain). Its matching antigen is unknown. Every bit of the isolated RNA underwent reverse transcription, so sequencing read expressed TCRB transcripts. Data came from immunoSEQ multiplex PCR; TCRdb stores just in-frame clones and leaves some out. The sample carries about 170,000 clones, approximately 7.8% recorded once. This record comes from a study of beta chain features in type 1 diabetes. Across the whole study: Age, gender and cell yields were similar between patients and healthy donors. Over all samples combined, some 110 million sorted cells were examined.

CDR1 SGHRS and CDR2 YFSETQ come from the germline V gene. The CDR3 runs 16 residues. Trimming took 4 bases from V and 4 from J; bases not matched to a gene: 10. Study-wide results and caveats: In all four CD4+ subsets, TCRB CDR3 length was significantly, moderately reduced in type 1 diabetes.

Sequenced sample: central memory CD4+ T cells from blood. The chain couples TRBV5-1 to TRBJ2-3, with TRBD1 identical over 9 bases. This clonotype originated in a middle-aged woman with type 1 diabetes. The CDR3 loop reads CASSPGQGIPADTQYF. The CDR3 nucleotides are TGCGCCAGCAGCCCGGGACAGGGAATCCCAGCAGATACGCAGTATTTT.